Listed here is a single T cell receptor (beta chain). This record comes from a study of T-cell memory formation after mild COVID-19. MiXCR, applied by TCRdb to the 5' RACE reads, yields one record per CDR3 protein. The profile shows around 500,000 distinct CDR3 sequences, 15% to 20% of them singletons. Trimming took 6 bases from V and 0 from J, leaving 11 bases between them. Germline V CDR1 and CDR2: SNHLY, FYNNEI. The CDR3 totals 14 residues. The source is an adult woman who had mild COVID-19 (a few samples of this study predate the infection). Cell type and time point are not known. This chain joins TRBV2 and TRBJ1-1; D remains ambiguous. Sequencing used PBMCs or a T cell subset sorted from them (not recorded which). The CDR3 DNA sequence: TGTGCCAGCAGCGGTCCGGAAATGAACACTGAAGCTTTCTTT. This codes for CASSGPEMNTEAFF. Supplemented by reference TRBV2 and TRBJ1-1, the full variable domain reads EPEVTQTPSHQVTQMGQEVILRCVPISNHLYFYWYRQILGQKVEFLVSFYNNEISEKSEIFDDQFSVERPDGSNFTLKIRSTKLEDSAMYFCASSGPEMNTEAFFGQGTRLTVV.